This is a list of T cell receptor beta chains from one sample in a study of cytomegalovirus exposure and HLA in healthy donors. This table comes from immunoSEQ multiplex PCR, and its TCRdb copy is limited to in-frame clones, with some not included. The sample lists roughly 120,000 clones; approximately 80% were seen once. The sample was PBMCs. These receptors all stem from a male donor in good health and CMV-seropositive. Both conserved end residues are trimmed from each CDR3. D genes are given only for firm matches.

J,D,V,CDR3
TRBJ1-5,TRBD1,TRBV6-6,ASSTGTANSNQPQH
TRBJ2-1,TRBD2,TRBV25-1,ASSLWRGGLADNEQF
TRBJ2-5,.,TRBV30,AWSEGEGAFETQY
TRBJ1-6,TRBD1,TRBV6-6,ASSYGDRGGSPLH
TRBJ1-2,.,TRBV18,ASSPATGDLNYGYT
TRBJ2-7,TRBD2,TRBV9,ASSVAGTRSYEQY
TRBJ2-3,.,TRBV5-5,ASSLVASGTDTQY
TRBJ2-1,TRBD2,TRBV30,AGNKPGLDEQF
TRBJ2-7,TRBD1,TRBV27,ASSSRDRSYEQY
TRBJ2-3,.,TRBV19,ASSIEGGSWYTQY
TRBJ2-1,.,TRBV23-1,ARASDYNEQF
TRBJ2-1,TRBD1,TRBV2,ASSERTGGNNEQF
TRBJ2-3,TRBD2,TRBV9,ASSGQREGRVADTQY
TRBJ2-1,TRBD2,TRBV28,ASTTAVTSGRYNEQF
TRBJ2-7,TRBD1,TRBV9,ASSPRTGAYEQY
TRBJ1-2,TRBD1,TRBV15,ATSRVSGGNYGYT
TRBJ2-1,.,TRBV4-2,ASSLEAVGLSREQF
TRBJ2-2,TRBD2,TRBV15,ATSSPNIAGGPTGELF
TRBJ2-3,TRBD1,TRBV30,AWSVGQGGTDTQY